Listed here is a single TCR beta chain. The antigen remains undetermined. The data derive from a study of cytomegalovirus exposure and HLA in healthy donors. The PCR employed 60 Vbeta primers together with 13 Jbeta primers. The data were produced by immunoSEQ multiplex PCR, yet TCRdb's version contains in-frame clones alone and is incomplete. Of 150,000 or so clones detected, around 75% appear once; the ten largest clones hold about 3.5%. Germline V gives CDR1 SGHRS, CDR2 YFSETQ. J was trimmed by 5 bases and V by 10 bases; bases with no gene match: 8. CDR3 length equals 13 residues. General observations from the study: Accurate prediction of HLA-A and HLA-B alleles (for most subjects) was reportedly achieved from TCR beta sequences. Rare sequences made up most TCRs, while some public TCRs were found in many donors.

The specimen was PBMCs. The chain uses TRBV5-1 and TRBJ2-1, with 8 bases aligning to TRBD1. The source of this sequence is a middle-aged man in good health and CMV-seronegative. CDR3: CAGRQGPNNEQFF. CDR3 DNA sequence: TGCGCCGGACGACAGGGGCCTAACAATGAGCAGTTCTTC.